Listed below are T cell receptor beta chains from one sample, sequenced in a study of T cell responses to AZD1222 COVID-19 vaccine. The data were produced by immunoSEQ multiplex PCR, yet TCRdb's version contains in-frame clones alone and is incomplete. The table has approximately 140,000 clones, about 90% seen once. Sequenced material: peripheral blood, taken 28 days after the second AZD1222 dose. These receptors were obtained from an adult who received the AZD1222 COVID-19 vaccine. Both conserved end residues are part of each CDR3. Fields, in order: V gene, D gene, clone size, J gene, CDR3 protein, CDR3 DNA. D genes are given only for firm matches. Expanded clones get a size class; other rows say once, few or many, or leave the size out.

>TRBV6-6|TRBD1|.|TRBJ1-4
CASSSPKTGGDEKLFF
TGTGCCAGCAGCTCTCCTAAGACAGGGGGCGATGAAAAACTGTTTTTT
>TRBV6-5|.|.|TRBJ1-1
CASSYFSGHTEAFF
TGTGCCAGCAGTTACTTTTCGGGACACACTGAAGCTTTCTTT
>TRBV6-1|.|.|TRBJ2-5
CASSDFGGQETQYF
TGTGCCAGCAGTGATTTTGGGGGCCAAGAGACCCAGTACTTC
>TRBV4-1|TRBD2|.|TRBJ2-5
CASSPGLGLAGGKSQETQYF
TGCGCCAGCAGCCCCGGGTTGGGACTAGCGGGGGGGAAATCCCAAGAGACCCAGTACTTC
>TRBV3-1/TRBV3-2|.|.|TRBJ1-6
CASNKGGGSPLHF
TGTGCCAGCAACAAAGGTGGGGGATCACCCCTCCACTTT
>TRBV5-1|.|.|TRBJ1-1
CASSLAIGQGEIAFF
TGCGCCAGCAGCTTGGCAATTGGGCAGGGTGAGATAGCTTTCTTT
>TRBV9|TRBD1|.|TRBJ2-7
CASSPSGDSYFYEQYF
TGTGCCAGCAGCCCTTCCGGGGACAGTTACTTCTACGAGCAGTACTTC
>TRBV27|.|.|TRBJ1-5
CASSFSGFANQPQHF
TGTGCCAGCAGTTTTTCTGGGTTTGCCAATCAGCCCCAGCATTTT
>TRBV7-2|.|.|TRBJ1-1
CASRSRGSRGTEAFF
TGTGCCAGCAGATCTCGGGGCTCCCGGGGAACTGAAGCTTTCTTT
>TRBV4-1|.|once|TRBJ2-3
CASSQGGSLGNTQYF
TGCGCCAGCAGCCAGGGTGGCAGTCTCGGAAATACGCAGTATTTT
>TRBV9|.|.|TRBJ2-7
CASSVAGTSPYEQYF
TGTGCCAGCAGCGTCGCCGGGACTTCCCCCTACGAGCAGTACTTC
>TRBV5-8|TRBD1|.|TRBJ1-1
CASRRQGEATEAFF
TGTGCCAGCAGAAGACAGGGGGAGGCCACTGAAGCTTTCTTT
>TRBV18|TRBD1|once|TRBJ1-2
CASSPQQGSGDGYTF
TGTGCCAGCTCACCGCAACAGGGGTCGGGCGATGGCTACACCTTC
>TRBV11-3|.|.|TRBJ2-2
CASSLGGNTGELFF
TGTGCCAGCAGCTTGGGGGGAAACACCGGGGAGCTGTTTTTT
>TRBV5-1|TRBD1|once|TRBJ2-7
CASSSVPGTGLQYF
TGCGCCAGCAGCTCGGTCCCTGGGACAGGGTTACAGTACTTC
>TRBV3-1/TRBV3-2|.|.|TRBJ2-2
CASSQGRGSFLNTGELFF
TGTGCCAGCAGCCAAGGCAGGGGTAGCTTTCTGAACACCGGGGAGCTGTTTTTT
>TRBV19|.|.|TRBJ1-1
CASTSVNTEAFF
TGTGCCAGTACAAGCGTTAACACTGAAGCTTTCTTT
>TRBV6-5|TRBD1|.|TRBJ1-2
CASSLDTGGTYGYTF
TGTGCCAGCAGCTTGGATACAGGGGGCACCTATGGCTACACCTTC
>TRBV19|.|.|TRBJ2-2
CASSIARGSNTGELFF
TGTGCCAGTAGTATAGCGCGGGGATCGAACACCGGGGAGCTGTTTTTT
>TRBV4-1|.|.|TRBJ2-7
CASSPRFQEGYYEQYF
TGCGCCAGCAGTCCCCGGTTCCAGGAGGGGTACTACGAGCAGTACTTC
>TRBV7-9|TRBD2|.|TRBJ2-7
CASSLDSGGVEQYF
TGTGCCAGCAGCTTAGATAGCGGGGGGGTTGAGCAGTACTTC
>TRBV19|.|.|TRBJ1-2
CASSISGNYGYTF
TGTGCCAGTAGTATATCGGGGAACTATGGCTACACCTTC
>TRBV7-3|.|.|TRBJ1-2
CASSSRGPGAGGYTF
TGTGCCAGCAGCTCCCGGGGCCCGGGGGCGGGTGGCTACACCTTC
>TRBV5-6|.|.|TRBJ2-5
CASSLAIPIRETQYF
TGTGCCAGCAGCTTGGCGATACCGATTCGGGAGACCCAGTACTTC
>TRBV6-4|.|.|TRBJ1-1
CASSPMLNTEAFF
TGTGCCAGCAGCCCAATGCTGAACACTGAAGCTTTCTTT
>TRBV10-3|TRBD2|.|TRBJ2-1
CATALAGDSYNEQFF
TGTGCCACCGCTTTAGCGGGAGACTCCTACAATGAGCAGTTCTTC
>TRBV2|.|.|TRBJ2-7
CASSEVYEQYF
TGTGCCAGCAGTGAGGTGTACGAGCAGTACTTC
>TRBV11-2|.|.|TRBJ1-1
CASSFLWTEAFF
TGTGCCAGCAGCTTCCTTTGGACTGAAGCTTTCTTT
>TRBV6-5|.|.|TRBJ1-5
CASSADHSNQPQHF
TGTGCCAGCAGCGCGGACCATAGCAATCAGCCCCAGCATTTT
>TRBV19|.|.|TRBJ1-2
CASSPLADGESNYGYTF
TGTGCCAGTAGTCCCCTAGCGGACGGGGAGTCTAACTATGGCTACACCTTC
>TRBV5-1|.|.|TRBJ2-2
CASRDSNTGELFF
TGCGCCAGCAGAGACTCCAACACCGGGGAGCTGTTTTTT